These 20 T cell receptor beta chains came from one sample sequenced in a study of blood T cell repertoires in COVID-19. Generated by immunoSEQ multiplex PCR, the TCRdb table keeps only in-frame clones and is missing some. The repertoire holds about 170,000 clones, with approximately 87% as singletons. Sequenced material: PBMCs or T cells enriched from blood (not recorded which). The receptors shown here come from a woman in her fifties or sixties who had recovered from COVID-19.

The chain recombines TRBV19 with TRBJ1-5; TRBD1 matches at 10 bases. The V segment lost 4 bases and the J segment 6 bases; nucleotides outside the gene matches: 6. The CDR3 runs to 15 residues. Germline V CDR1 and CDR2: LNHDA, SQIVND (reference sequence). CDR3 protein: CASSNWGQGSQPQHF. In nucleotides, the CDR3 is TGTGCCAGTAGTAACTGGGGACAGGGGAGTCAGCCCCAGCATTTT.

This clone was counted once. The rearrangement uses TRBV19 and TRBJ1-6; D is possibly TRBD1 (6 bases). Germline values: CDR1 LNHDA, CDR2 SQIVND (reference sequence). The CDR3 length is 17 residues. The V end was cut by 5 bases, the J end by 5 bases, with 19 bases between. CDR3 coding DNA: TGTGCCAGTAGTGATATTGCCTCCGGGGGGCATAATTCACCCCTCCACTTT. Encoded protein: CASSDIASGGHNSPLHF.

The chain carries TRBV2 and TRBJ1-2; 8 bases agree with TRBD1. Germline V lookup: CDR1 SNHLY, CDR2 FYNNEI. This CDR3 has 14 amino acids. Trimming at V came to 6 bases and at J to 8 bases, leaving 11 bases not matched to a gene. The CDR3 sequence is CASRGQGLSTGYTF. The DNA for the CDR3 is TGTGCCAGCAGAGGACAGGGCCTTTCTACCGGCTACACCTTC.

The J gene is TRBJ1-1, the V gene TRBV7-8; 7 bases are a match to TRBD1. The junction had 7 bases not matched to a gene; V was cut back by 5 bases and J by 1 base. Germline V gene sequence: CDR1 SGHVS, CDR2 FQNEAQ. The CDR3 is made up of 15 amino acids. CDR3 in DNA: TGTGCCAGCAGCCGTCCGGGACAGAAGAACACTGAAGCTTTCTTT. Amino acid sequence: CASSRPGQKNTEAFF.

The chain is built from TRBV28 and TRBJ1-3, with no clear D. This CDR3 region has 13 residues. The germline V gene encodes CDR1 MDHEN and CDR2 SYDVKM. V dropped 6 bases and J dropped 2 bases, with 8 bases sitting between them. The CDR3 here is CASRLEAGNTIYF. The CDR3 DNA reads TGTGCCAGCAGACTCGAGGCTGGAAACACCATATATTTT.

The table lists this clone with a count of one. This chain connects TRBV25-1 to TRBJ2-5, with a tentative D call TRBD1 (5 bases). Looked up from germline, CDR1 is MGHDK and CDR2 is SYGVNS. V lost 2 bases to trimming and J lost 1 base, with 14 bases between them. This CDR3 is built from 16 residues. The CDR3 coding sequence is TGTGCCAGCAGTGAAGGTCAGGGTAGCCTCCAAGAGACCCAGTACTTC. Protein: CASSEGQGSLQETQYF. Full variable domain (remainder filled in from reference TRBV25-1 and TRBJ2-5): EADIYQTPRYLVIGTGKKITLECSQTMGHDKMYWYQQDPGMELHLIHYSYGVNSTEKGDLSSESTVSRIRTEHFPLTLESARPSHTSQYLCASSEGQGSLQETQYFGPGTRLLVL.

The CDR3 loop reads CASTGTAYNEKLFF. Here the CDR3 DNA reads TGTGCCAGCACCGGGACTGCCTATAATGAAAAACTGTTTTTT. The rearrangement uses TRBV2 and TRBJ1-4, with D tentatively TRBD1 (5 bases). This CDR3 has 14 residues. Germline values: CDR1 SNHLY, CDR2 FYNNEI. Trimming pared 7 bases from V and 4 bases from J, leaving 13 bases between. The variable domain in full, with the rest retrieved from reference TRBV2 and TRBJ1-4, is EPEVTQTPSHQVTQMGQEVILRCVPISNHLYFYWYRQILGQKVEFLVSFYNNEISEKSEIFDDQFSVERPDGSNFTLKIRSTKLEDSAMYFCASTGTAYNEKLFFGSGTQLSVL.

There are a few counts of this clone. The J gene is TRBJ2-2, the V gene TRBV19; 10 positions match TRBD1. The CDR3 is 15 residues long. With 6 bases clipped from V and 3 bases from J, the junction kept 4 bases outside the gene matches. The germline V gene encodes CDR1 LNHDA and CDR2 SQIVND (reference sequence). The CDR3 sequence is CASRGQGWDTGELFF. For the CDR3, the DNA is TGTGCCAGTAGGGGACAGGGGTGGGACACCGGGGAGCTGTTTTTT.

The rearrangement joins TRBV5-1 to TRBJ2-2; D is perhaps TRBD2 (6 bases). Germline V gene lookup returns CDR1 SGHRS and CDR2 YFSETQ. The CDR3 has 15 residues. The ends were cut back, 3 bases at V and 0 bases at J, with 9 bases in the middle. The CDR3 DNA reads TGCGCCAGCAGCTCGGTAGCGGCGAACACCGGGGAGCTGTTTTTT. Its translation: CASSSVAANTGELFF.

The chain employs TRBV3-1 (or the pseudogene TRBV3-2) and TRBJ2-2, with 7 bases fitting TRBD1. V lost 10 bases and J lost 7; bases outside the gene matches: 12. This CDR3 spans 14 amino acids. The germline gives CDR1 LGHDT, CDR2 YNNKEL (reference sequence). CDR3 DNA sequence: TGTGCCACAAAAAAGACAGGGACCGACGGGGAGCTGTTTTTT. It codes for CATKKTGTDGELFF.

This chain links TRBV4-2 with TRBJ2-3; D is uncertain. The CDR3 length is 15 residues. From germline, CDR1 is LGHNA and CDR2 YNFKEQ. V was clipped by 0 bases and J by 0 bases, with 7 bases between them. The CDR3 reads CASSQDTVSTDTQYF. CDR3 in DNA: TGTGCCAGCAGCCAAGACACGGTGAGCACAGATACGCAGTATTTT.

A remark on this clone: One end of the junction is discordant with germline, which a read error may explain. V is TRBV7-7 and J is TRBJ2-1; no clear D. The CDR3 loop spans 13 amino acids. Per the germline V gene, CDR1 is SSHAT and CDR2 is FNYEAQ (reference sequence). CDR3: CASSLDERNEQFF. The CDR3 nucleotides are TGTGCTAGCAGCTTAGATGAGAGGAATGAGCAGTTCTTC.

The CDR3 protein is CATNLEIGQPQHF. The CDR3 nucleotides read TGTGCCACCAACCTTGAGATCGGGCAGCCCCAGCATTTT. This chain connects TRBV6-5 to TRBJ1-5, with D unclear. The length of the CDR3 is 13 residues. V was cut by 10 bases and J by 7 bases, with 17 bases left in between. Germline-derived CDR1 and CDR2 are MNHEY and SVGAGI.

The gene calls are TRBV7-2 and TRBJ2-1; a possible D gene is TRBD1 (5 bases). Germline loops: CDR1 SGHTA, CDR2 FQGNSA. This CDR3 region has 15 residues. Trimming left V 1 base short and J 4 bases short, with 11 bases between. The CDR3 reads CASSLVPSGYNEQFF. The CDR3 nucleotides are TGTGCCAGCAGCTTAGTGCCGTCAGGGTACAATGAGCAGTTCTTC.

V gene TRBV5-1 combines with J gene TRBJ2-2; D is perhaps TRBD1 (5 bases). Trimming took 5 bases from V and 0 from J, leaving 14 bases between them. From germline, CDR1 is SGHRS and CDR2 YFSETQ. The length of the CDR3 is 16 residues. The CDR3 sequence: CASSTQGSANTGELFF. The DNA for the CDR3 is TGCGCCAGCAGTACCCAGGGAAGCGCGAACACCGGGGAGCTGTTTTTT.

The chain employs TRBV28 and TRBJ1-2; no clear D gene. The length of the CDR3 is 13 residues. Germline CDR1 MDHEN, CDR2 SYDVKM. With 3 bases removed from V and 8 bases from J, the gap between germline ends came to 13 bases. Here the CDR3 reads CASSFPGSGGYTF. DNA for the CDR3: TGTGCCAGCAGTTTTCCGGGGTCTGGCGGCTACACCTTC.

This chain uses TRBV30 with TRBJ2-2, with D possibly being TRBD2 (5 bases). V was pared by 4 bases and J by 4 bases, with 13 bases between. Germline-derived CDR1 and CDR2 are GTSNPN and SVGIG (reference sequence). The CDR3 runs 14 residues. CDR3 in amino acids: CAWTWTAGTGELFF. The CDR3 DNA is TGTGCCTGGACATGGACTGCGGGCACCGGGGAGCTGTTTTTT.

This rearrangement joins TRBV7-2 to TRBJ1-1; TRBD1 agrees at 7 bases. V shed 3 bases and J 7 bases; nucleotides not matched to a gene: 2. The CDR3 has 12 residues. Germline values: CDR1 SGHTA, CDR2 FQGNSA. The CDR3 DNA sequence: TGTGCCAGCAGCTTTGGGACAGTTGAAGCTTTCTTT. This translates into CASSFGTVEAFF.

This rearrangement joins TRBV24-1 to TRBJ2-5, with TRBD1 matching over 7 bases. The V gene end was trimmed by 5 bases and the J gene end by 4 bases; junction bases not matched to a gene: 6. CDR1 is KGHDR, CDR2 SFDVKD, per germline. CDR3 size: 14 residues. The DNA of the CDR3 is TGTGCCACCAGTGGGAACAGGGGATTAGAGACCCAGTACTTC. Protein sequence: CATSGNRGLETQYF.

The J gene is TRBJ2-2, the V gene TRBV11-3; tentative D call: TRBD2 (6 bases). The CDR3 has 14 amino acids. V was clipped by 5 bases and J by 4 bases, with 11 bases between them. The germline gives CDR1 SGHNT, CDR2 YENEEA. The CDR3, as DNA: TGTGCCAGCAGCGCAGGGACTTCCACCGGGGAGCTGTTTTTT. Translated: CASSAGTSTGELFF.